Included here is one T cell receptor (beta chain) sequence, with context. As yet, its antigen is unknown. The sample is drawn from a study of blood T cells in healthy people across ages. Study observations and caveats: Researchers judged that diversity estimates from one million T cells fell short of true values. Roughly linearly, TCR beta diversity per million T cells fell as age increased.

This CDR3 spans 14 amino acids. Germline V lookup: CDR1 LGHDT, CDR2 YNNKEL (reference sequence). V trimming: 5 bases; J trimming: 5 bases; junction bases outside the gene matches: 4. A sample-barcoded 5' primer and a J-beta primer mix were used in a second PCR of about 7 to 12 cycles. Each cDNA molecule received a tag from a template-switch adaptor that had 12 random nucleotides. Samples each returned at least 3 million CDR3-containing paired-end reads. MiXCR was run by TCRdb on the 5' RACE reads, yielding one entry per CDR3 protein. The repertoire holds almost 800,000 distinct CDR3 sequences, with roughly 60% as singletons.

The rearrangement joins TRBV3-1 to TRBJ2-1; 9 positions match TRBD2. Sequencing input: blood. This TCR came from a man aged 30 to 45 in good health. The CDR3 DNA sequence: TGTGCCAGCAGCACCCTAGCGGGGAACAATGAGCAGTTCTTC. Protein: CASSTLAGNNEQFF.